The source of this TCR beta chain is a study of blood T cell repertoires in COVID-19. As originally analysed: Amplified reference gene primers provided the basis for estimating nucleated cell counts. Sequenced by immunoSEQ multiplex PCR; TCRdb stores in-frame clones only, minus some. For V, J and clone size, that table is used; D and trimming come from the DNA. The table shows 130,000 or so clones, with roughly 69% occurring only once. Trimming pared 3 bases from V and 2 bases from J, leaving 8 bases between. Germline V gene data show CDR1 as SGHAT and CDR2 as FQDESV (reference sequence). CDR3 size: 14 residues.

Source material: peripheral blood. The chain carries TRBV11-1 and TRBJ2-1; the D is unclear. The clonotype comes from a woman in her 70s with acute or convalescent COVID-19. CDR3 in amino acids: CASSLVATYNEQFF. The CDR3 DNA sequence: TGTGCCAGCAGCTTGGTGGCAACCTACAATGAGCAGTTCTTC. The full variable domain, rest sourced from reference TRBV11-1 and TRBJ2-1, is EAEVAQSPRYKITEKSQAVAFWCDPISGHATLYWYRQILGQGPELLVQFQDESVVDDSQLPKDRFSAERLKGVDSTLKIQPAELGDSAMYLCASSLVATYNEQFFGPGTRLTVL.